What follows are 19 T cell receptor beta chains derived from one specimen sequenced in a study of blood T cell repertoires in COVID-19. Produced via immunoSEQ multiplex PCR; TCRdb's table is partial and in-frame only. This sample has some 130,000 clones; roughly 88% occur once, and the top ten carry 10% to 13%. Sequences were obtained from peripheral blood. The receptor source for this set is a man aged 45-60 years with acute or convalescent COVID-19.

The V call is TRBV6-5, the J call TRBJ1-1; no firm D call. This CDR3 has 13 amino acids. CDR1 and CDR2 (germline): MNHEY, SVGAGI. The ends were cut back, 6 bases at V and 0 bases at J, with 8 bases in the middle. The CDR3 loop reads CASSRVMNTEAFF. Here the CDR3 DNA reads TGTGCCAGCAGCCGGGTCATGAACACTGAAGCTTTCTTT.

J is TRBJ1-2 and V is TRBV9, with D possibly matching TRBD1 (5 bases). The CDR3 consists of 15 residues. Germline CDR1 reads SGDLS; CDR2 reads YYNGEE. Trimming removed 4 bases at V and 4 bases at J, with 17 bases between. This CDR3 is CASSPRRGLGYGYTF. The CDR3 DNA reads TGTGCCAGCAGCCCTCGGCGGGGGTTGGGCTATGGCTACACCTTC.

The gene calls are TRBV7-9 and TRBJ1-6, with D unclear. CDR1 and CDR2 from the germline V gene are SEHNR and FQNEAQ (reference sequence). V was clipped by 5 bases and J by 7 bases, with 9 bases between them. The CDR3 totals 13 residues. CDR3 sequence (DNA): TGTGCCAGCAGCCTCGACGGGAATTCACCCCTCCACTTT. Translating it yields CASSLDGNSPLHF.

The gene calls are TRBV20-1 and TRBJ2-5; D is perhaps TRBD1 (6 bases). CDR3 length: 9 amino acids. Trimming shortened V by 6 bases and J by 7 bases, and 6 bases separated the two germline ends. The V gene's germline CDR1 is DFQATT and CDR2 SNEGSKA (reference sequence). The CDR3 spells CSAGGTQYF. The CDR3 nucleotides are TGCAGTGCAGGGGGGACCCAGTACTTC.

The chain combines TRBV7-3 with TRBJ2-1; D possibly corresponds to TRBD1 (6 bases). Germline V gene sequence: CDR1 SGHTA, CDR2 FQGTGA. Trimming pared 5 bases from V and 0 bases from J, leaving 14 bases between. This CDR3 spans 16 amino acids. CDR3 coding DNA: TGTGCCAGCAGCCCCACTAGGGGGAGCTCCTACAATGAGCAGTTCTTC. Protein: CASSPTRGSSYNEQFF.

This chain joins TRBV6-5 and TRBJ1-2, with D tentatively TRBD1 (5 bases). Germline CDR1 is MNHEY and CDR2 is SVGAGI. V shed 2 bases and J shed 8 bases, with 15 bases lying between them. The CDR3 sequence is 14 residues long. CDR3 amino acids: CASSYTSQGGGYTF. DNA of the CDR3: TGTGCCAGCAGTTACACCTCGCAGGGAGGAGGCTACACCTTC.

The CDR3 sequence is CSIRTGGTGELFF. CDR3 nucleotides: TGCAGCATCCGGACAGGGGGCACCGGGGAGCTGTTTTTT. The chain uses TRBV29-1 and TRBJ2-2, with 10 bases lining up with TRBD1. Germline V gene data show CDR1 as SQVTM and CDR2 as ANQGSEA. The CDR3 totals 13 residues. Trimming took 8 bases from V and 4 from J; bases not matched to a gene: 4.

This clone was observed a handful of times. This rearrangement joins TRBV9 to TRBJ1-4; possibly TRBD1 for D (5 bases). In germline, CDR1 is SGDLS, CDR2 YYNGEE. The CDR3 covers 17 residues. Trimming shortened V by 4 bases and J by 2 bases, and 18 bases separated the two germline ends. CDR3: CASSPHGGTRTNEKLFF. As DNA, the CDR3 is TGTGCCAGCAGCCCTCATGGGGGGACTAGGACTAATGAAAAACTGTTTTTT.

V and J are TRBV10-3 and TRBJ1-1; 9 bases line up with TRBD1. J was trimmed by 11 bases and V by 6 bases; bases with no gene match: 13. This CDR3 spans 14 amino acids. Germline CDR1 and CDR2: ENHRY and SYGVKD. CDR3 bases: TGTGCCATCAGGCCGGGACAGGGAACCCAAATTGCTTTCTTT. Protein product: CAIRPGQGTQIAFF.

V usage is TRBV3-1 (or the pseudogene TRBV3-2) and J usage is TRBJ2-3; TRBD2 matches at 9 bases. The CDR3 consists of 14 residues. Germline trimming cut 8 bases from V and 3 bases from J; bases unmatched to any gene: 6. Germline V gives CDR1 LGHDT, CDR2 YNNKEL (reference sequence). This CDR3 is CASGLAGVTDTQYF. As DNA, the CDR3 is TGTGCCAGCGGTTTAGCGGGAGTGACAGATACGCAGTATTTT.

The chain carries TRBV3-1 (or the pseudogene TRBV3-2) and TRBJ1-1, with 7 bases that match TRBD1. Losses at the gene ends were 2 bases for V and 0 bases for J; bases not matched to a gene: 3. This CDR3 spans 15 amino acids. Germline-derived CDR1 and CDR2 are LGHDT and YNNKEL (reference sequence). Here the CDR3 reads CASSQRGQMNTEAFF. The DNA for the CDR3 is TGTGCCAGCAGCCAACGGGGACAGATGAACACTGAAGCTTTCTTT.

The CDR3 region has the DNA TGTGCCAGCAGCTTGTGGCGGATGCTCTATGGCTACACCTTC. Protein product: CASSLWRMLYGYTF. The rearrangement uses TRBV5-6 and TRBJ1-2; no clear D gene. Germline CDR1 and CDR2: SGHDT and YYEEEE. The CDR3 covers 14 residues. V was clipped by 1 base and J by 4 bases, with 11 bases between them.

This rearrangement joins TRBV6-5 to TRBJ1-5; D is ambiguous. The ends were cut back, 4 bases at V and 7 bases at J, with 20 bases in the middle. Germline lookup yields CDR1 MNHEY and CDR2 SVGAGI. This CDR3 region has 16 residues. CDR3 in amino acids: CASSFSNPQPGQPQHF. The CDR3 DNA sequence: TGTGCCAGCAGTTTTTCGAATCCCCAGCCGGGACAGCCCCAGCATTTT.

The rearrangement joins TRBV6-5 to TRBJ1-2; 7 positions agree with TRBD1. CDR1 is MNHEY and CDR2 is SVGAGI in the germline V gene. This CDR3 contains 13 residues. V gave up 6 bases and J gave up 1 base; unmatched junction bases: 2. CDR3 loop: CASSNRGNYGYTF. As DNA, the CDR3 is TGTGCCAGCAGCAACAGGGGTAACTATGGCTACACCTTC.

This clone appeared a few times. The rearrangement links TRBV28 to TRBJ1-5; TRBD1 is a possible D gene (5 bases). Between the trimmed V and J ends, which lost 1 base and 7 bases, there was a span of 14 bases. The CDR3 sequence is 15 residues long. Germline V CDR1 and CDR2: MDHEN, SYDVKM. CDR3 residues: CASSLSAWGGQPQHF. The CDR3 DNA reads TGTGCCAGCAGTTTATCAGCTTGGGGCGGACAGCCCCAGCATTTT.

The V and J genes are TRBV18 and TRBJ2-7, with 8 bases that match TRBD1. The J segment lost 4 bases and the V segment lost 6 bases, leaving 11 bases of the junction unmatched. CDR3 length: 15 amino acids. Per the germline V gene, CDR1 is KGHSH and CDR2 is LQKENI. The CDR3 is CASSLQTGVNYEQYF. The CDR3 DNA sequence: TGTGCCAGCTCCCTACAGACAGGGGTAAATTACGAGCAGTACTTC.

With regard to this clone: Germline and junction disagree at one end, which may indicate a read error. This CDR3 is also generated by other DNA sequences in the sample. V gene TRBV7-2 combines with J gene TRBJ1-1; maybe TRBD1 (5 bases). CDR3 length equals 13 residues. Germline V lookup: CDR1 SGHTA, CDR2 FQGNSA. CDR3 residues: CASSPQGGTEAFF. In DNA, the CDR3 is TGTGCCAGCAGCCCCCAGGGCGGCACTGAGGCTTTCTTT.

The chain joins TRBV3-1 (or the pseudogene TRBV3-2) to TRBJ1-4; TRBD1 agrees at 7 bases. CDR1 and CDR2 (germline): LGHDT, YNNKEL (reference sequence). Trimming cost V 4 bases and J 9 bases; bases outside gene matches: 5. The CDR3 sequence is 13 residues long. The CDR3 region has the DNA TGTGCCAGCAGCCCGCGACAGGGACAAAAACTGTTTTTT. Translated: CASSPRQGQKLFF.

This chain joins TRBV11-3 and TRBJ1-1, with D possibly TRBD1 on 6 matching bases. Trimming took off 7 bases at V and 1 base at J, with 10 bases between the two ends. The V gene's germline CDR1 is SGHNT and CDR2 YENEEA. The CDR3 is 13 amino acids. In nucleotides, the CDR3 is TGTGCCAGCAAAGGACAGTCGAACACTGAAGCTTTCTTT. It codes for CASKGQSNTEAFF.